This entry describes one TCR beta chain. Expressed TCRB transcripts got sequenced, as all isolated RNA was reverse transcribed. The data were produced by immunoSEQ multiplex PCR, yet TCRdb's version contains in-frame clones alone and is incomplete. The sample has under 950,000 clones, roughly 15% seen once. This CDR3 comprises 16 residues. V lost 4 bases to trimming and J lost 9 bases; unmatched junction nucleotides: 16. Germline assignment: CDR1 SGDLS and CDR2 YYNGEE. This sample is drawn from a study of beta chain features in type 1 diabetes. The receptor was isolated from a young woman in good health. What was sequenced was naive CD4+ T cells from blood. V usage is TRBV9 and J usage is TRBJ2-1; 7 nucleotides match TRBD2. CDR3 region: CASSKSRGGRVAEQFF. CDR3 coding DNA: TGTGCCAGCAGCAAAAGTAGGGGAGGGCGGGTTGCTGAGCAGTTCTTC.